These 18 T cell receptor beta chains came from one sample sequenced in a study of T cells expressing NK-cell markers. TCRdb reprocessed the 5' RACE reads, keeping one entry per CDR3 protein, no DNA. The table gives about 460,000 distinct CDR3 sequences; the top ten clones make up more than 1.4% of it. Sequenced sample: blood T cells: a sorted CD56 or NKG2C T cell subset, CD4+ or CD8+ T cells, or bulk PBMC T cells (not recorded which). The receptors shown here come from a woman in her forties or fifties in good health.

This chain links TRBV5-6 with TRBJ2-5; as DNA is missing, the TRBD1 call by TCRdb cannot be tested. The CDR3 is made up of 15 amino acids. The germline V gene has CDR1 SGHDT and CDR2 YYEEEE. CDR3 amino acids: CASSWVSTGPETQYF.

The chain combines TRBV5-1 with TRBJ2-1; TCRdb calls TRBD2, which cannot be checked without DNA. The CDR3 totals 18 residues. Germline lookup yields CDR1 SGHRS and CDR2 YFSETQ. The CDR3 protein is CASSSARVRREAYNEQFF.

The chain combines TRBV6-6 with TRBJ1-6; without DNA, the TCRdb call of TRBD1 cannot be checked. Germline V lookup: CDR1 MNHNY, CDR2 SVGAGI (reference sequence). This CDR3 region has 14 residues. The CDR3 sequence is CATRRGENNSPLHF.

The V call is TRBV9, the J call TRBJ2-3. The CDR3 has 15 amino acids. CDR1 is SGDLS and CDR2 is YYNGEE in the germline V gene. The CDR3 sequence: CASSVLVGSTDTQYF.

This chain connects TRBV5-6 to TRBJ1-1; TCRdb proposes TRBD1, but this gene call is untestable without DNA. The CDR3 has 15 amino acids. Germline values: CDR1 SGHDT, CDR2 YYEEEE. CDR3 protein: CASSPYRGLNTEAFF.

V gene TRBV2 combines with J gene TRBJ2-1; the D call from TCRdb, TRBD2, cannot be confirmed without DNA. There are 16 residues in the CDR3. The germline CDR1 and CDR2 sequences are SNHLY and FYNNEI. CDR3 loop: CASSAGDGREGSEQFF.

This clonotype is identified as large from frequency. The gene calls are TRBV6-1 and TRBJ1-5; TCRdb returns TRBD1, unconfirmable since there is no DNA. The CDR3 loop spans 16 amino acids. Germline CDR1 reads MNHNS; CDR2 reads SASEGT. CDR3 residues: CASSERDRGLRQPQHF.

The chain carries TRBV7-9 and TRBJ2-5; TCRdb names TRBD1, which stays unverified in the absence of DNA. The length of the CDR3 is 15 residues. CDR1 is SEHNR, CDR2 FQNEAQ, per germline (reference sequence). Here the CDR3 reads CASSTGAGLLETQYF. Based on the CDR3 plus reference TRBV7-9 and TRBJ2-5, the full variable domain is DTGVSQNPRHKITKRGQNVTFRCDPISEHNRLYWYRQTLGQGPEFLTYFQNEAQLEKSRLLSDRFSAERPKGSFSTLEIQRTEQGDSAMYLCASSTGAGLLETQYFGPGTRLLVL.

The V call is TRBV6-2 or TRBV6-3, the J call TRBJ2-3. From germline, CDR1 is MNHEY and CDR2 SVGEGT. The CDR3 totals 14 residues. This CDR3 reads CASSYFADTDTQYF.

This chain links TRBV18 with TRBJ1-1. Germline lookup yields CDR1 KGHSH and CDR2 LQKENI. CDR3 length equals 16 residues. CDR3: CASSPRVRKVNTEAFF.

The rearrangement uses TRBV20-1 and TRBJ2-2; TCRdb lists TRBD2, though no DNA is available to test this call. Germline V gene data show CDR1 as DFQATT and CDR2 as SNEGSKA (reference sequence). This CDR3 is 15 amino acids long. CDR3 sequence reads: CSATIAGMNTGELFF.

CDR3: CASSLQGGRALETQYF. V gene TRBV13 combines with J gene TRBJ2-5; the TCRdb D gene call, TRBD2, has no DNA to confirm it. Per germline, CDR1 PRHDT and CDR2 FYEKMQ (reference sequence). The CDR3 runs 16 residues.

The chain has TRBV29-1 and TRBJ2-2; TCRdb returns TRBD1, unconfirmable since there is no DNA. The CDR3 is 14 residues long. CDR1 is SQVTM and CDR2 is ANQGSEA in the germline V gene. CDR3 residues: CSVEDRVDTGELFF.

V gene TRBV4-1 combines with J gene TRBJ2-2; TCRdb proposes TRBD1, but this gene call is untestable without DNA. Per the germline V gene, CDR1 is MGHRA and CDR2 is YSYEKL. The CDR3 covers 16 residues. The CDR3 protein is CASSQAAVGTGGELFF.

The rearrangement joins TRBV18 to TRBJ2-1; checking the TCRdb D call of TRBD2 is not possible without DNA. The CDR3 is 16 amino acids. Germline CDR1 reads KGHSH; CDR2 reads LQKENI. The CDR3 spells CASSPISGTSNNEQFF.

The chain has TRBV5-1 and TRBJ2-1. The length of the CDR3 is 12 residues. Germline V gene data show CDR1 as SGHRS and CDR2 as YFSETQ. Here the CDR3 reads CASSLTLNEQFF.

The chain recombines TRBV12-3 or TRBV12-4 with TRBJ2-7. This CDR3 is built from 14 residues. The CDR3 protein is CASRRTVSSYEQYF.

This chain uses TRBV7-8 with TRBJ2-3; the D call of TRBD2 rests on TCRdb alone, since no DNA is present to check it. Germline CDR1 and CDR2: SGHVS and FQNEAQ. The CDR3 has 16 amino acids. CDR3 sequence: CASSLLSGSRPDTQYF.